This entry lists 3 T cell receptor beta chains sequenced from one sample in a study of OX40 agonist ivuxolimab in advanced cancers. Repertoires were generated with immunoSEQ multiplex PCR, while TCRdb's copy carries only in-frame clones and drops some. The sample contains around 150,000 clones, over 75% of which appear only once. This specimen consisted of CD4+ or CD8+ T cells sorted from blood, obtained in a trial of the OX40 agonist ivuxolimab. The origin of the receptors is an adult with an advanced solid tumor such as melanoma, head and neck, liver or kidney cancer.

This chain connects TRBV28 to TRBJ2-7; the D gene is possibly TRBD2 (5 bases). There are 13 residues in the CDR3. The V gene lost 4 bases and the J gene lost 4 bases, with 11 bases spanning the gap. Germline assignment: CDR1 MDHEN and CDR2 SYDVKM. The CDR3 sequence is CASSSSLFYEQYF. In nucleotides, the CDR3 is TGTGCCAGCAGTTCTAGCCTTTTTTACGAGCAGTACTTC.

V gene TRBV5-6 combines with J gene TRBJ1-2; no clear D. The CDR3 totals 13 residues. The germline CDR1 and CDR2 sequences are SGHDT and YYEEEE. V was pared by 4 bases and J by 5 bases, with 12 bases between. This CDR3 is CASSPLPSYGYTF. In DNA, the CDR3 is TGTGCCAGCAGCCCCCTCCCCTCTTATGGCTACACCTTC.

This clone has a handful of counts. The chain joins TRBV9 to TRBJ1-4, with unresolved D. The V end lost 4 bases, the J end lost 0 bases, and 7 bases lay between the germline ends. This CDR3 is 14 amino acids long. Germline loops: CDR1 SGDLS, CDR2 YYNGEE. DNA for the CDR3: TGTGCCAGCAGCTTCACAGCAACTAATGAAAAACTGTTTTTT. Translated: CASSFTATNEKLFF.